The clone carrying this T cell receptor beta chain was seen a few times. In the original analysis: Reference gene primer amplification gave nucleated cell count estimates. Here immunoSEQ multiplex PCR was the method, and the copy in TCRdb shows in-frame clones only, minus some. V and J calls and clone size are those listed in that table; D and trimming were worked out from the DNA. The table records some 190,000 clones, approximately 86% of them present only once. The data are from a study of blood T cell repertoires in COVID-19. Study as a whole: The study drew acute and convalescent COVID-19 samples from the United States, Italy and Spain. PBMCs, B-cell-depleted T cells, or T cells provided the cDNA or gDNA that made up the material.

Per the germline V gene, CDR1 is SGHTA and CDR2 is FQGTGA. V dropped 4 bases and J dropped 3; count of bases not matched to a gene: 14. CDR3 length equals 18 residues. The clonotype was recovered from a man aged 25-40 years with acute or convalescent COVID-19. Specimen: peripheral blood. This sequence joins TRBV7-3 and TRBJ2-1; TRBD2 aligns across 8 bases. CDR3 coding DNA: TGTGCCAGCAGCTCCCAGCAAGGTCGGGGGGGCAACTACAATGAGCAGTTCTTC. Encoded protein: CASSSQQGRGGNYNEQFF. The full variable domain, completed using reference TRBV7-3 and TRBJ2-1, is GAGVSQTPSNKVTEKGKYVELRCDPISGHTALYWYRQSLGQGPEFLIYFQGTGAADDSGLPNDRFFAVRPEGSVSTLKIQRTERGDSAVYLCASSSQQGRGGNYNEQFFGPGTRLTVL.